This T cell receptor beta chain was obtained from a study of blood T cell repertoires in COVID-19 (dated by TCRdb to 2019 to 2021). About the study as a whole: Samples from collaborators originated in the United States, Italy and Spain and spanned both the acute and convalescent phases of COVID-19. The material from the prospective study consisted of cDNA or gDNA derived from T cells, B-cell-depleted T cells, or PBMCs. Samples came from the ongoing ImmuneRACE study (first 160 participants) plus 1,254 subjects from 6 global collaborators. The repertoires were released in a freely available public database intended as a resource for research on the immune response to SARS-CoV-2. Where available, HLA class I and class II types were obtained from metadata supplied by the sample provider rather than from assay-based typing. Subjects who had been exposed to COVID-19, were actively infected with it, or had recovered from it provided the deeply sampled blood TCRbeta repertoires that made up the dataset. Sample metadata almost always included a de-identified subject ID, COVID-19 status, age in years and sex.

Including the terminal cysteine and phenylalanine, the CDR3 comprises 15 residues. Only the CDR3 region is kept as DNA, spanning 45 bases read in frame from base 1. The junction carries 12 bases between V and J, which are trimmed by 3 bases and 1 base respectively. CDR1 SEHNR and CDR2 FQNEAQ were looked up in the germline V gene (reference sequence). The immunoSEQ Assay, a bias-controlled multiplex PCR, was used to amplify TCRbeta CDR3 regions from genomic DNA. In the source study's methods: Within the assay, amplification of reference gene primers was used to estimate how many nucleated cells each sample contained. To quantify the absolute abundance of each unique TCRbeta CDR3 rearrangement, sequence reads were collapsed and filtered. For each sample, productive Simpson clonality was calculated as the square root of Simpson's diversity index over productive rearrangements. TCRdb limited this immuneACCESS table to in-frame rearrangements with V and J called. A share of clones is missing; checked studies link under half to unresolved V genes, and the rest is unexplained. V and J calls and clone size are copied from that table; D and trimming were computed from the DNA. This sample has around 150,000 clones in its table, and roughly 90% of those were observed once. Approximately 3% of the sample is in the top ten clones.

On the study overall, not on this receptor specifically: Clinical and demographic metadata were provided uncurated, with the amount varying by source and participant.

Note on this clone: Its binding antigen is unknown. Base qualities are missing; no much larger clone stands one base away.

The collaborating institutions used their own protocols to collect whole blood in K2EDTA tubes. Collaborator samples were shipped for TCRbeta analysis as frozen whole blood, isolated PBMCs, or DNA extracted from either sample type. The sample consisted of peripheral blood. The rearranged chain carries TRBV7-9 and TRBJ1-1; no confident D gene assignment can be made. This sequence originates from a man in his sixties with acute or convalescent COVID-19. The CDR3 amino acid sequence is: CASSLYAGRNTEAFF. The base sequence is TGTGCCAGCAGCTTGTATGCGGGGAGGAACACTGAAGCTTTCTTT.